The rows below give T cell receptor beta chains drawn from one sample of a study of human thymus T cells. Repertoires were generated with immunoSEQ multiplex PCR, while TCRdb's copy carries only in-frame clones and drops some. Of more than 50,000 clones in the sample, 85% to 95% were seen once. The source material was blood. Receptors were obtained from a boy under two years old with a congenital heart defect but otherwise immunologically healthy. The CDR3 runs from the conserved cysteine through the conserved F or W. D genes are given only for firm matches. The size field is filled for only some rows; it gives once, few, many or a size class.

v_call	clone_size	d_call	j_call	cdr3_nt	cdr3_aa
TRBV29-1	.	.	TRBJ2-7	TGCAGCGTTGTCGGGGGTGCGGGGTATTACGAGCAGTACTTC	CSVVGGAGYYEQYF
TRBV4-2	.	TRBD2	TRBJ2-1	TGTGCCAGCAGCTTTCGGACTAGCGGGACCTACAATGAGCAGTTCTTC	CASSFRTSGTYNEQFF
TRBV19	.	TRBD1	TRBJ1-1	TGTGCCAGTATAACAGGGGGCTGGACTGAAGCTTTCTTT	CASITGGWTEAFF
TRBV29-1	.	.	TRBJ1-2	TGCAGCGTTGACCTTAACGGGAACTATGGCTACACCTTC	CSVDLNGNYGYTF
TRBV30	.	.	TRBJ1-2	TGTGCCTGGAGTTCGTCCCACAGAGGTTCCTATGGCTACACCTTC	CAWSSSHRGSYGYTF
TRBV2	.	.	TRBJ2-1	TGTGCCAGCAGGACGAGAAGAGGGGGGAGCTCCTACAATGAGCAGTTCTTC	CASRTRRGGSSYNEQFF
TRBV5-6	.	TRBD1	TRBJ1-2	TGTGCCAGCAGCCTGGGACAGGGTAACTATGGCTACACCTTC	CASSLGQGNYGYTF
TRBV5-6	.	.	TRBJ2-7	TGTGCCAGCAGCTTGGCCTGGGGGTCCAGCACATACGAGCAGTACTTC	CASSLAWGSSTYEQYF
TRBV7-2	.	TRBD2	TRBJ2-7	TGTGCCAGCAGCTTATTGGCGGGGGTGGGCGAGCAGTACTTC	CASSLLAGVGEQYF
TRBV19	.	.	TRBJ1-5	TGTGCCAGTTCACGGGGCGGGGCAATTGGTTCTCAGCCCCAGCATTTT	CASSRGGAIGSQPQHF
TRBV5-1	.	.	TRBJ1-1	TGCGCCAGCAGCTTGAGGACAGCTATGAACACTGAAGCTTTCTTT	CASSLRTAMNTEAFF
TRBV27	.	TRBD2	TRBJ2-7	TGTGCCAGCAGTTTGGCGGGAGGCCTCTCCTACGAGCAGTACTTC	CASSLAGGLSYEQYF
TRBV7-2	once	TRBD2	TRBJ2-3	TGTGCCAGCAGCACAAGACTTGGCGGGGGGTCTAGGGATACGCAGTATTTT	CASSTRLGGGSRDTQYF
TRBV27	once	TRBD2	TRBJ2-4	TGTGCCAGCAGTCCCCTCAGGGAATTAGCGGGAGGTACCAAAAACATTCAGTACTTC	CASSPLRELAGGTKNIQYF
TRBV12-5	.	.	TRBJ1-5	TGTGCTAGTGGTTTGAGGGACATGAGCAGCAATCAGCCCCAGCATTTT	CASGLRDMSSNQPQHF
TRBV11-2	.	TRBD2	TRBJ2-5	TGTGCCAGCAGCTTAACTGGGACTAGCGGGGAGACCCAGTACTTC	CASSLTGTSGETQYF
TRBV6-5	.	.	TRBJ1-5	TGTGCCAGCAGCGCTGACTCGGATAGCAATCAGCCCCAGCATTTT	CASSADSDSNQPQHF
TRBV7-3	once	.	TRBJ1-1	TGTGCCAGCAGCTCCAGACAGAACACTGAAGCTTTCTTT	CASSSRQNTEAFF
TRBV10-3	.	.	TRBJ2-6	TGTGCCATCAGTGAGGACCGATCAAGCTCTGGGGCCAACGTCCTGACTTTC	CAISEDRSSSGANVLTF
TRBV19	.	.	TRBJ1-5	TGTGCCAGTAGTATAAGGCTTAGAGGGGGTAGCAATCAGCCCCAGCATTTT	CASSIRLRGGSNQPQHF
TRBV27	.	.	TRBJ2-4	TGTGCCAGCAGTTTAAAGCCACCCGGGACTCTGGCCAAAAACATTCAGTACTTC	CASSLKPPGTLAKNIQYF
TRBV5-8	.	TRBD2	TRBJ2-1	TGTGCCAGCATATCAAGCGGGAGTTCCTACAATGAGCAGTTCTTC	CASISSGSSYNEQFF
TRBV4-2	.	TRBD2	TRBJ2-3	TGTGCCAGCAGCCAACTAGCGGGGGGCCCAGATACGCAGTATTTT	CASSQLAGGPDTQYF
TRBV9	.	.	TRBJ2-3	TGTGCCAGCAGCGGACAGAGCACAGATACGCAGTATTTT	CASSGQSTDTQYF
TRBV4-1	.	TRBD2	TRBJ2-1	TGCGCCAGCAGCCAAGATGCTAGACTAGCGGCGTACAATGAGCAGTTCTTC	CASSQDARLAAYNEQFF
TRBV6-6	.	.	TRBJ2-1	TGTGCCAGCAGGACCGACGTGAATGAGCAGTTCTTC	CASRTDVNEQFF
TRBV18	.	.	TRBJ2-7	TGTGCCAGCTCACCCTACACACGATCACCCTACGAGCAGTACTTC	CASSPYTRSPYEQYF
TRBV7-9	.	.	TRBJ2-7	TGTGCCAGCAGCTTAGGGGCTGGGGGAATTGTTTACGAGCAGTACTTC	CASSLGAGGIVYEQYF
TRBV2	.	TRBD2	TRBJ2-7	TGTGCCAGTCAAGCGGGGGGGCCCTACGAGCAGTACTTC	CASQAGGPYEQYF
TRBV29-1	.	.	TRBJ2-1	TGCAGCGTTAAAAAGAAGGGGGAGGGGAATGAGCAGTTCTTC	CSVKKKGEGNEQFF
TRBV4-1	.	.	TRBJ1-2	TGCGCCAGCCGTGGCAGCCTAAGCGCGGGGGGCTACACCTTC	CASRGSLSAGGYTF
TRBV5-6	.	.	TRBJ2-3	TGTGCCAGCAGCGGGCTGATCACAGATACGCAGTATTTT	CASSGLITDTQYF
TRBV4-3	.	.	TRBJ1-1	TGCGCCAGCAGCCAAGTATACGGGGATGAAGCTTTCTTT	CASSQVYGDEAFF
TRBV30	.	.	TRBJ1-2	TGTGCCTGGAGTGTACTACGGGGGGCCGGTGGCTACACCTTC	CAWSVLRGAGGYTF
TRBV5-1	.	TRBD1	TRBJ1-4	TGCGCCAGCTCCCCGACAAGGACAGGCCACAATAATGAAAAACTGTTTTTT	CASSPTRTGHNNEKLFF
TRBV4-2	.	.	TRBJ2-1	TGTGCCAGCAGCCATGGTGTGGGCCACGGGTACAATGAGCAGTTCTTC	CASSHGVGHGYNEQFF
TRBV6-5	.	.	TRBJ2-1	TGTGCCAGCAGTTTATTTGGACCGAGCAATGAGCAGTTCTTC	CASSLFGPSNEQFF
TRBV11-2	.	TRBD2	TRBJ2-4	TGTGCCAGCAGCACCGGACTAGCGGGAGTAGCCAAAAACATTCAGTACTTC	CASSTGLAGVAKNIQYF
TRBV5-6	.	TRBD2	TRBJ2-2	TGTGCCAGCAGCCAGTTACTAGCGGGACTGAACACCGGGGAGCTGTTTTTT	CASSQLLAGLNTGELFF
TRBV9	few	TRBD2	TRBJ2-7	TGTGCCAGCAGCGTAGGGAGCGGGGGGGCCTACGAGCAGTACTTC	CASSVGSGGAYEQYF
TRBV2	.	.	TRBJ2-1	TGTGCCAGCAACTCCCGACCGACGGGAAATGAGCAGTTCTTC	CASNSRPTGNEQFF
TRBV6-4	.	.	TRBJ1-4	TGTGCCAGCAGTTCCCTGGGGGGGTCCCTACAGGAAACTAATGAAAAACTGTTTTTT	CASSSLGGSLQETNEKLFF
TRBV7-7	.	TRBD2	TRBJ2-2	TGTGCTAGCAGCTCGGGACTAGCCAACACCGGGGAGCTGTTTTTT	CASSSGLANTGELFF
TRBV7-2	.	.	TRBJ1-5	TGTGCCAGCAGCCGGGAGGGAAGCAATCAGCCCCAGCATTTT	CASSREGSNQPQHF
TRBV10-2	.	.	TRBJ2-3	TGCGCCAGCCGAGATACGCAGTATTTT	CASRDTQYF
TRBV29-1	.	TRBD1	TRBJ2-7	TGCAGCGTTGAGTCGACAGGGGACTACGAGCAGTACTTC	CSVESTGDYEQYF
TRBV13	.	TRBD1	TRBJ1-1	TGTGCCAGCAGATCCGACAGGGGGGAGAGCACTGAAGCTTTCTTT	CASRSDRGESTEAFF
TRBV5-4	.	.	TRBJ2-7	TGTGCCAGCAGCTTAGGTCCCCATTCCTACGAGCAGTACTTC	CASSLGPHSYEQYF
TRBV5-1	once	.	TRBJ1-1	TGCGCCAGCAGCATAACGGGACGGTTGAACACTGAAGCTTTCTTT	CASSITGRLNTEAFF
TRBV6-5	.	.	TRBJ2-7	TGTGCCAGCAGTCGAGGGACAAAATACGAGCAGTACTTC	CASSRGTKYEQYF
TRBV6-5	few	.	TRBJ2-7	TGTGCCAGCACTTGGGACTACGAGCAGTACTTC	CASTWDYEQYF
TRBV4-3	.	.	TRBJ1-2	TGCGCCAGCAGCCAAGAAATGGGGGGCTATGGCTACACCTTC	CASSQEMGGYGYTF
TRBV4-2	.	.	TRBJ2-3	TGTGCCAGCAGCCAAGAGAATTCGGAAGATACGCAGTATTTT	CASSQENSEDTQYF
TRBV19	.	.	TRBJ1-5	TGTGCCAGTAGGGGACTCGGGACGCCCCAGCATTTT	CASRGLGTPQHF